These T cell receptor beta chains were read from a single sample in a study of radiation and T cells in renal cell carcinoma. Clones were sequenced by immunoSEQ multiplex PCR, and TCRdb holds only the in-frame ones, with some missing. The repertoire includes about 150,000 clones, approximately 86% of them detected once, and less than 20% sits in the top ten. The sample consisted of blood, taken from a patient whose treatment included radiotherapy and nephrectomy. The receptors shown here come from a woman aged 50 to 60 with renal cell carcinoma. CDR3s include the opening cysteine and the closing phenylalanine or tryptophan. D genes are given only for firm matches. Size tells how often a clone was seen (once, few, many) or the class of an expanded clone, and some rows leave it out.

CGSLKNYGYTF | TGTGGATCCCTAAAGAATTATGGCTACACCTTC | TRBJ1-2 | TRBV28 | - | 11 | -
CASHPGGVGNYGYTF | TGTGCCAGCCACCCGGGAGGGGTCGGGAACTATGGCTACACCTTC | TRBJ1-2 | TRBV2 | - | 15 | -
CASRPTANYGYTF | TGTGCCAGCAGACCGACAGCAAACTATGGCTACACCTTC | TRBJ1-2 | TRBV27 | - | 13 | once
CASGEGGPDYGYTF | TGCGCCAGCGGCGAGGGGGGCCCCGACTATGGCTACACCTTC | TRBJ1-2 | TRBV5-1 | - | 14 | -
CASTAGGPRDEQFF | TGTGCCAGCACCGCGGGAGGGCCTCGGGATGAGCAGTTCTTC | TRBJ2-1 | TRBV9 | TRBD2 | 14 | -
CASRLDSYSNQPQHF | TGTGCCAGTAGACTCGACAGCTATAGCAATCAGCCCCAGCATTTT | TRBJ1-5 | TRBV19 | - | 15 | -
CAVFGNTEAFF | TGTGCCGTGTTCGGGAACACTGAAGCTTTCTTT | TRBJ1-1 | TRBV7-9 | - | 11 | few
CASSQGPMNTGELFF | TGTGCCAGCAGCCAGGGGCCGATGAACACCGGGGAGCTGTTTTTT | TRBJ2-2 | TRBV2 | - | 15 | few
CASNHRLAGVYEQYF | TGTGCCAGCAACCACCGACTAGCGGGGGTCTACGAGCAGTACTTC | TRBJ2-7 | TRBV5-6 | TRBD2 | 15 | few
CASSSTGDNTGELFF | TGTGCCAGCAGCTCTACAGGGGACAACACCGGGGAGCTGTTTTTT | TRBJ2-2 | TRBV7-9 | TRBD1 | 15 | few
CASSESGRANEKLFF | TGCGCCAGCAGTGAGTCGGGACGGGCTAATGAAAAACTGTTTTTT | TRBJ1-4 | TRBV10-1 | - | 15 | -
CASRGLGTGYQPQHF | TGTGCCAGCAGGGGCCTTGGGACAGGGTATCAGCCCCAGCATTTT | TRBJ1-5 | TRBV25-1 | TRBD1 | 15 | -
CASSLRALNTGELFF | TGTGCCAGCAGCTTGAGGGCTCTTAACACCGGGGAGCTGTTTTTT | TRBJ2-2 | TRBV5-6 | - | 15 | once
CASSSETQYF | TGTGCCAGCAGCTCAGAGACCCAGTACTTC | TRBJ2-5 | TRBV7-9 | - | 10 | few
CASSFPGRGPTGELFF | TGTGCCAGCAGCTTTCCAGGGCGGGGACCCACCGGGGAGCTGTTTTTT | TRBJ2-2 | TRBV5-6 | - | 16 | -
CASIKDRGGYTF | TGTGCCAGCATCAAGGACCGTGGCGGCTACACCTTC | TRBJ1-2 | TRBV7-9 | - | 12 | medium-sized
CASSSRENTEAFF | TGTGCCAGCAGTTCCCGGGAGAACACTGAAGCTTTCTTT | TRBJ1-1 | TRBV7-9 | - | 13 | few
CASSPIALNTEAFF | TGTGCCAGCAGCCCGATTGCTTTGAACACTGAAGCTTTCTTT | TRBJ1-1 | TRBV4-2 | - | 14 | once